The clone carrying this T cell receptor (beta chain) was recorded a few times. This sample was taken from a study of regulatory T cells in long-lasting Graves disease. Library construction for TCR beta used iRepertoire HTBI primers and Arm-PCR of CDR3 regions. TCRdb independently ran MiXCR on the multiplex PCR reads; one entry per CDR3 protein. This repertoire shows about 660,000 distinct CDR3 sequences, approximately 31% found once; its top ten account for around 42%. The time point: persistent/refractory GD, antithyroid drugs over 5 years with positive TRAb. The authors made the TCR library using RNA they extracted from PBMCs. This receptor was taken from a female donor with Graves disease. The sequencing here drew on peripheral blood mononuclear cells (PBMCs), taken when the disease was refractory, from a patient treated with antithyroid drugs.

CDR3 nucleotide sequence: TGTGCCAGCAGCTTAAGAGGGGAAGACTACGAGCAGTACTTC. Its protein product is CASSLRGEDYEQYF. The chain joins TRBV13 to TRBJ2-7; D is tentatively TRBD1 or TRBD2 (5 bases each). V lost 2 bases and J 3 bases, leaving 11 bases between the germline ends. CDR1 and CDR2 from the germline V gene are PRHDT and FYEKMQ (reference sequence). CDR3 size: 14 residues.